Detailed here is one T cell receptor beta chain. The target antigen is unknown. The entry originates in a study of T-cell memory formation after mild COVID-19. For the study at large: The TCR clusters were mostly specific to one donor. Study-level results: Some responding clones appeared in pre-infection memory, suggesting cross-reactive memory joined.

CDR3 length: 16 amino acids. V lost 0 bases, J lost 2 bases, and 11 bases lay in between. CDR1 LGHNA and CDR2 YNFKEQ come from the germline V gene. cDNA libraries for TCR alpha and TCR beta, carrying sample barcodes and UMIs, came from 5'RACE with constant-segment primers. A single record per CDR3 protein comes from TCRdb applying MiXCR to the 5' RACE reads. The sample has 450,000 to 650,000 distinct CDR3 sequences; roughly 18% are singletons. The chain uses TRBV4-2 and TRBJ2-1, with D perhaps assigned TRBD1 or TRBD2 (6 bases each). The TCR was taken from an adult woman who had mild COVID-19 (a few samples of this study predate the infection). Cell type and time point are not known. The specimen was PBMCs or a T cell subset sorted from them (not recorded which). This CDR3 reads CASSQEGGGTYNEQFF. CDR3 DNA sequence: TGTGCCAGCAGCCAAGAGGGGGGCGGAACCTACAATGAGCAGTTCTTC.